This T cell receptor (beta chain) derives from a study of shared clonotypes between healthy human individuals. Study-wide background: A couple of women and a few men aged 18 to 49 made up the donors.

Regarding this clone: Its specificity is not known.

Cells designated naive CD8 were CD45RO-negative and were positively selected for CCR7, with terminally differentiated effector memory CD45RA+ cells excluded. Recent acute infections and vaccinations were absent in the healthy HIV-negative adult donors. Germline V gene data show CDR1 as MDHEN and CDR2 as SYDVKM. The CDR3 totals 16 residues. J was trimmed by 2 bases and V by 4 bases; bases with no gene match: 6. Assay: immunoSEQ multiplex PCR; the TCRdb copy retains only in-frame clones and omits some. The sample shows hundreds of thousands of clones, about 91% of them seen only once. Study-level findings and limits: Naive subsets generally exceeded memory subsets in estimated richness.

The sample consisted of naive CD8+ T cells sorted from blood. The sequence was obtained from a man aged 30 to 39 in good health. The chain recombines TRBV28 with TRBJ2-7; 12 positions agree with TRBD2. CDR3 sequence: CASSSPSGRAPYEQYF. CDR3 DNA: TGTGCCAGCAGTTCTCCTAGCGGGAGGGCCCCCTACGAGCAGTACTTC. Full variable domain (remainder filled in from reference TRBV28 and TRBJ2-7): DVKVTQSSRYLVKRTGEKVFLECVQDMDHENMFWYRQDPGLGLRLIYFSYDVKMKEKGDIPEGYSVSREKKERFSLILESASTNQTSMYLCASSSPSGRAPYEQYFGPGTRLTVT.